One T cell receptor (beta chain) is described in this entry. This entry belongs to a study of patients and donors after allogeneic stem cell transplantation. The CDR3 length is 15 residues. Germline loops: CDR1 LNHNV, CDR2 YYDKDF (reference sequence). The V end lost 1 base, the J end lost 0 bases, and 9 bases lay between the germline ends. Each CDR3 protein is one row after TCRdb ran MiXCR on the RT-PCR reads. The data contain about 110,000 distinct CDR3 sequences, less than 45% of them singletons. Sequencing was performed on blood, either unsorted or a sorted T cell fraction (not recorded which). The TCR originated in a human donor who was either an allogeneic HSCT recipient or a stem cell or donor lymphocyte infusion donor (not recorded which). It is not recorded whose cells these are; they may come from a transplant donor. The rearrangement uses TRBV15 and TRBJ1-1; D might be TRBD1 (6 bases). CDR3 region: CATSRVYRVNTEAFF. The CDR3 nucleotides are TGTGCCACCAGCAGAGTTTACAGGGTGAACACTGAAGCTTTCTTT.